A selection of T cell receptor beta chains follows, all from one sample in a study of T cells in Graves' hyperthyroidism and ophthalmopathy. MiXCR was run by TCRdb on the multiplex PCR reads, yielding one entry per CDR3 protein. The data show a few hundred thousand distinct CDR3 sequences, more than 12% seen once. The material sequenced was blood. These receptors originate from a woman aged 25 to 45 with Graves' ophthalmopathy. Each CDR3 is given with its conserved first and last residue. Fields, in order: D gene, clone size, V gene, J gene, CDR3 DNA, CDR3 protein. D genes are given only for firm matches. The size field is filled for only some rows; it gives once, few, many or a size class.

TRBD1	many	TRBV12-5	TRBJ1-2	TGTGCTAGTGGTTTAGGGACAGGGCAAGATGGCTACACCTTC	CASGLGTGQDGYTF
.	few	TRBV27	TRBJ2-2	TGTGCCAGCAGTTTATCGTTCGCCGGGGAGCTGTTTTTT	CASSLSFAGELFF
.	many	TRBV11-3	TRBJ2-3	TGTGCCAGCAGCCTCGGACCCCGGTTTTTCACAGATACGCAGTATTTT	CASSLGPRFFTDTQYF
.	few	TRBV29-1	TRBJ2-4	TGCAGCGTTGGAGGGCGCATAGCCAAAAACATTCAGTACTTC	CSVGGRIAKNIQYF
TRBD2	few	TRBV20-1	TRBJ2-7	TGCAGTGCTAGACGGAGCGGGGGGGCCTACGAGCAGTACTTC	CSARRSGGAYEQYF
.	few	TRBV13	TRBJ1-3	TGTGCCAGCAGCTTAGGGGTCAGAGCTGGAAACACCATATATTTT	CASSLGVRAGNTIYF
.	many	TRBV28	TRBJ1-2	TGTGCCAGCACCACCACTCTGGGGGATAACTATGGCTACACCTTC	CASTTTLGDNYGYTF
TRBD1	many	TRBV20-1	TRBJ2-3	TGCAGTGCCTCTTCCGGACAGGGCCCTACAGATACGCAGTATTTT	CSASSGQGPTDTQYF
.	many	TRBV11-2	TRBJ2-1	TGTGCCAGCAGCTTAGCGCGGCTAGACGCTGAGCAGTTCTTC	CASSLARLDAEQFF
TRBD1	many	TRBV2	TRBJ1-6	TGTGCCACGACGACAGGGGATAATTCACCCCTCCACTTT	CATTTGDNSPLHF
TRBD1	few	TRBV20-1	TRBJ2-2	TGCAGTGTCCCGACAGGGATGACGATGGACACCGGGGAGCTGTTTTTT	CSVPTGMTMDTGELFF
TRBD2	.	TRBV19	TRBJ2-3	TGTGCCAGTAGTAGCGGGGGGGCCTTTAGGGTCACAGATACGCAGTATTTT	CASSSGGAFRVTDTQYF
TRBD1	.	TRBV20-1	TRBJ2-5	TGCAGTGCTAGAGATCCCGGGACAGCAGAGACCCAGTACTTC	CSARDPGTAETQYF
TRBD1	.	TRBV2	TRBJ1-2	TGTGCCAGCAGTGCCACCCGGACAGGCAACTATGGCTACACCTTC	CASSATRTGNYGYTF
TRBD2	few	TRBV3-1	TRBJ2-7	TGTGCCAGCGGGGGGGGCTCCTACGAGCAGTACTTC	CASGGGSYEQYF
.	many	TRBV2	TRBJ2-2	TGTGCCAGCAGGGGGGGGGGCTCGAACACCGGGGAGCTGTTTTTT	CASRGGGSNTGELFF
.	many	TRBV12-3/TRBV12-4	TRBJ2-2	TGTGCCAGCAGTTTTTACGGAGGGGGCGCGCTGAAAGGGGAGCTGTTTTTT	CASSFYGGGALKGELFF
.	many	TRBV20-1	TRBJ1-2	TGCAGTGCTATTAGACAGGCCGCTAACTATGGCTACACCTTC	CSAIRQAANYGYTF
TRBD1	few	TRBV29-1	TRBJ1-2	TGCAGCGTCCGACAGGGAGTCGCGGCGGGCTACACCTTC	CSVRQGVAAGYTF
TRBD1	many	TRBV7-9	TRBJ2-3	TGTGCCATACCAACAGGGGTCGGCACAGATACGCAGTATTTT	CAIPTGVGTDTQYF
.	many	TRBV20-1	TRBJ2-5	TGCAGTGCTAGAAGTCAGGGTTCGGGGACCCAGTACTTC	CSARSQGSGTQYF
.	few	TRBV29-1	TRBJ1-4	TGCAGCGTTGAAAGTACGGATGAAAAACTGTTTTTT	CSVESTDEKLFF
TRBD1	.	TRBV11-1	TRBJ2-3	TGTGCCAGCAGCTTACTCCGGGACAGGTCCTACACAGATACGCAGTATTTT	CASSLLRDRSYTDTQYF
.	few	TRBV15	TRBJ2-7	TGTGCCACCAGCGAAGGACGGATATCCTACGAGCAGTACTTC	CATSEGRISYEQYF
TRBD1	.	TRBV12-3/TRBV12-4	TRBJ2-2	TGTGCCAGCAGACGACAGGGGGCGGACACCGGGGAGCTGTTTTTT	CASRRQGADTGELFF
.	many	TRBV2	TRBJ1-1	TGTGCCAGCCCCGAGGGTGGAAGGGGTGAAGCTTTCTTT	CASPEGGRGEAFF
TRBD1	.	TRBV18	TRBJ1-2	TGTGTCAGCGCACCGGGACAGGGGGATGGCTACACCTTC	CVSAPGQGDGYTF
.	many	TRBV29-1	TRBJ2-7	TGCAGCGTTCCCAGCGGGGACACCTACGAGCAGTACTTC	CSVPSGDTYEQYF
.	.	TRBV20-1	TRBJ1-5	TGCAGTGCTAACAGGGTTAATCAGCCCCAGCATTTT	CSANRVNQPQHF
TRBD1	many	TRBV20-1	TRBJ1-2	TGCAGTGCTAGGGCCCCGACAGGGTCCAACTATGGCTACACCTTC	CSARAPTGSNYGYTF
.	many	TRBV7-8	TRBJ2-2	TGTGCCAGCAGCTTACTAATCCTCTTCGAGGGGGGCGCGAGCGGGGAGCTGTTTTTT	CASSLLILFEGGASGELFF